This T cell receptor (beta chain) was captured by sequencing in a study of control samples from healthy donors and cancer patients. The method was immunoSEQ multiplex PCR; TCRdb's version includes in-frame clones alone and lacks a portion of them. The sample shows just over 150,000 clones, around 96% of them seen only once. The CDR3 sequence is 17 residues long. Germline CDR1 MGHRA, CDR2 YSYEKL. Germline trimming cut 3 bases from V and 2 bases from J; bases unmatched to any gene: 9. The sequenced sample was blood. J is TRBJ2-2 and V is TRBV4-1; 7 nucleotides agree with TRBD2. This sequence was found in a woman aged 40 to 49 in good health. DNA for the CDR3: TGCGCCAGCAGCCAGAGCATACTAGCGCGAAACACCGGGGAGCTGTTTTTT. Translating it yields CASSQSILARNTGELFF.